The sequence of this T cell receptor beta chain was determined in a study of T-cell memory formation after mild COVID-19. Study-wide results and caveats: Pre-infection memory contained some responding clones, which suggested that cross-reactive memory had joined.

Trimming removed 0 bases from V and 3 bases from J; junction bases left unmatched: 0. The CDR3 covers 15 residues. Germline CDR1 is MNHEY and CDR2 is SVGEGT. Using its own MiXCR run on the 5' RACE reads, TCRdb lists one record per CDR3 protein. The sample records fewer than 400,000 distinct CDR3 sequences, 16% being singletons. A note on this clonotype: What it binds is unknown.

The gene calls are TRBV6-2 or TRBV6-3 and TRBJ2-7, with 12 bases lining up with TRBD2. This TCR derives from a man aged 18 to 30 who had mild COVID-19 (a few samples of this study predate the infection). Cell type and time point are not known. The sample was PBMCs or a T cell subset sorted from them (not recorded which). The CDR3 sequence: CASSYSTSGGYEQYF. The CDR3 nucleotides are TGTGCCAGCAGTTACTCGACTAGCGGGGGCTACGAGCAGTACTTC.